The 14 T cell receptor beta chains below come from one sample, sequenced in a study of cytomegalovirus exposure and HLA in healthy donors. PCR employed 60 Vbeta and 13 Jbeta primers. Clones were sequenced by immunoSEQ multiplex PCR, and TCRdb holds only the in-frame ones, with some missing. The profile shows fewer than 95,000 clones, approximately 57% of them singletons. Sequencing was carried out using PBMCs. The source of these receptors is a woman aged 25-40 years in good health and CMV-seronegative.

The rearrangement joins TRBV5-1 to TRBJ1-1; TRBD1 agrees at 8 bases. Per the germline V gene, CDR1 is SGHRS and CDR2 is YFSETQ. CDR3 length: 13 residues. V was pared by 5 bases and J by 4 bases, with 4 bases of the junction left unmatched. The CDR3 nucleotides are TGCGCCAGCAGGGCCACAGGGGGCACTGAAGCTTTCTTT. This gives the protein CASRATGGTEAFF.

This clone was counted only a few times. J is TRBJ1-6 and V is TRBV5-1, with 12 positions matching TRBD1. Germline trimming cut 3 bases from V and 14 bases from J; bases unmatched to any gene: 9. The CDR3 covers 15 residues. Germline-derived CDR1 and CDR2 are SGHRS and YFSETQ. The CDR3 region is CASSSSGTGGSSLHF. CDR3 DNA sequence: TGCGCCAGCAGCTCGTCCGGGACAGGGGGCTCGTCCCTCCACTTT.

The rearrangement joins TRBV5-1 to TRBJ2-5; 7 bases agree with TRBD2. The trim removed 3 bases at V and 2 bases at J, leaving 7 bases unmatched. The CDR3 totals 15 residues. Germline CDR1 and CDR2: SGHRS and YFSETQ. The CDR3 is CASSSTGGQQETQYF. The CDR3 DNA sequence: TGCGCCAGCAGCTCAACGGGGGGTCAACAAGAGACCCAGTACTTC. Combining the CDR3 with reference TRBV5-1 and TRBJ2-5 gives the whole variable domain KAGVTQTPRYLIKTRGQQVTLSCSPISGHRSVSWYQQTPGQGLQFLFEYFSETQRNKGNFPGRFSGRQFSNSRSEMNVSTLELGDSALYLCASSSTGGQQETQYFGPGTRLLVL.

The DNA for the CDR3 is TGCGCCAGCAGCTTGGCCGTCTCAGGTACTGGAAACACCATATATTTT. It is translated as CASSLAVSGTGNTIYF. This chain uses TRBV5-1 with TRBJ1-3; D remains ambiguous. Trimming took off 0 bases at V and 2 bases at J, with 12 bases between the two ends. Germline V CDR1 and CDR2: SGHRS, YFSETQ. This CDR3 contains 16 residues.

This chain joins TRBV28 and TRBJ1-2; TRBD1 matches 8 bases. Germline-derived CDR1 and CDR2 are MDHEN and SYDVKM. The CDR3 is 14 residues long. After removal of 4 bases from V and 8 bases from J, the junction contained 9 bases not matched to a gene. In DNA form, the CDR3 reads TGTGCCAGCAGTTCTCCCGGACAGGGCCAGGGCTACACCTTC. The encoded protein is CASSSPGQGQGYTF.

This chain links TRBV27 with TRBJ2-7; weak D call: TRBD2 (6 bases). V was pared by 6 bases and J by 4 bases, with 16 bases between. This CDR3 spans 14 amino acids. Germline CDR1 is MNHEY and CDR2 is SMNVEV (reference sequence). DNA of the CDR3: TGTGCCAGCAGCCTTGTTTTCGGAGGGTACGAGCAGTACTTC. Encoded protein: CASSLVFGGYEQYF.

This clone has only a few counts. This sequence joins TRBV4-1 and TRBJ1-1; TRBD1 aligns across 9 bases. CDR1 and CDR2 from the germline V gene are MGHRA and YSYEKL. This CDR3 comprises 15 residues. Germline trimming cut 4 bases from V and 2 bases from J; bases unmatched to any gene: 5. The CDR3 DNA reads TGCGCCAGCAGCCCCCGGACAGGGGCCAACACTGAAGCTTTCTTT. Protein sequence: CASSPRTGANTEAFF.

This chain uses TRBV4-2 with TRBJ2-5, with TRBD2 identical over 10 bases. This CDR3 spans 15 amino acids. Per the germline V gene, CDR1 is LGHNA and CDR2 is YNFKEQ. After removal of 1 base from V and 1 base from J, the junction contained 0 bases not matched to a gene. The CDR3 region has the DNA TGTGCCAGCAGCCAAGGGACTAGCGGCCAAGAGACCCAGTACTTC. Translating it yields CASSQGTSGQETQYF.

This clone was seen a handful of times. This rearrangement joins TRBV27 to TRBJ1-5; 7 nucleotides agree with TRBD1. The V gene's germline CDR1 is MNHEY and CDR2 SMNVEV (reference sequence). This CDR3 is 14 amino acids long. V shed 6 bases and J 3 bases; nucleotides not matched to a gene: 5. The CDR3, as DNA: TGTGCCAGCAGAAACAGGGGACACAATCAGCCCCAGCATTTT. Its translation is CASRNRGHNQPQHF.

This clone was counted only a few times. This chain links TRBV5-6 with TRBJ1-3; the D is unclear. Germline V CDR1 and CDR2: SGHDT, YYEEEE. CDR3 size: 14 residues. V was shortened by 2 bases and J by 1 base, with 7 bases between the two germline ends. The CDR3 region is CASSFLESGNTIYF. CDR3 in DNA: TGTGCCAGCAGCTTTTTGGAGTCTGGAAACACCATATATTTT.

The chain couples TRBV9 to TRBJ2-5, with TRBD1 matching over 8 bases. Germline values: CDR1 SGDLS, CDR2 YYNGEE. This CDR3 has 14 residues. Losses at the gene ends were 1 base for V and 2 bases for J; bases not matched to a gene: 1. This CDR3 is CASSVQGAQETQYF. The CDR3, as DNA: TGTGCCAGCAGCGTACAGGGGGCGCAAGAGACCCAGTACTTC.

This chain uses TRBV5-1 with TRBJ2-7; TRBD1 is a possible D gene (6 bases). CDR1 is SGHRS, CDR2 YFSETQ, per germline. The V gene lost 5 bases and the J gene lost 2 bases, with 8 bases spanning the gap. The CDR3 runs 12 residues. CDR3: CASRGQTYEQYF. The DNA for the CDR3 is TGCGCCAGCAGAGGACAGACCTACGAGCAGTACTTC.

The J gene is TRBJ2-5, the V gene TRBV29-1; 10 bases align to TRBD1. The J call is doubtful: the DNA matches TRBJ2-7 better. The germline gives CDR1 SQVTM, CDR2 ANQGSEA. The CDR3 consists of 14 residues. The CDR3 coding sequence is TGCAGCGCTAAAGACAGGGGGCAACCCTACGAGCAGTACTTC. The encoded protein is CSAKDRGQPYEQYF.

The chain recombines TRBV10-3 with TRBJ1-2, with 11 bases aligning to TRBD1. Germline V lookup: CDR1 ENHRY, CDR2 SYGVKD. The CDR3 is made up of 14 amino acids. V was pared by 2 bases and J by 6 bases, with 2 bases of the junction left unmatched. The CDR3 reads CAISEGQGAHGYTF. The DNA of the CDR3 is TGTGCCATCAGTGAGGGACAGGGGGCCCATGGCTACACCTTC.